The 6 T cell receptor beta chains listed next were all sequenced from one sample in a study of a mutant IDH1 vaccine in newly diagnosed glioma. Sequencing was performed with immunoSEQ multiplex PCR; in TCRdb, only in-frame clones are kept and a portion is missing. The table shows about 58,000 clones, with around 80% occurring only once. These receptors' antigens are unknown. Time point denoted: week 5, during vaccination. Doses of 300 ug of mutant IDH1 20-mer peptide were given with topical imiquimod. This sample comprised PBMCs, obtained from a glioma patient whose treatment included an IDH1 peptide vaccine. These receptors were taken from a woman between 50 and 59 years old with glioma.

The chain carries TRBV4-1 and TRBJ1-2; D gene unclear. Trimming left V 2 bases short and J 7 bases short, with 20 bases between. Germline V lookup: CDR1 MGHRA, CDR2 YSYEKL. The CDR3 sequence is 16 residues long. CDR3 region: CASSQIPIPSPGGYTF. The CDR3 coding sequence is TGCGCCAGCAGCCAAATACCGATCCCATCGCCAGGTGGCTACACCTTC.

The chain uses TRBV5-1 and TRBJ2-5; 13 bases are shared with TRBD2. The CDR3 contains 18 residues. Germline CDR1 is SGHRS and CDR2 is YFSETQ. The junction had 9 bases not matched to a gene; V was cut back by 4 bases and J by 0 bases. The CDR3 bases are TGCGCCAGCAGCCCAGACCGGGGACTAGCGGGGCACCAAGAGACCCAGTACTTC. This gives the protein CASSPDRGLAGHQETQYF.

This clone was detected only a few times. This chain links TRBV18 with TRBJ2-7, with 7 bases identical to TRBD2. Germline lookup yields CDR1 KGHSH and CDR2 LQKENI. CDR3 length: 13 amino acids. J was trimmed by 2 bases and V by 6 bases; bases with no gene match: 4. The CDR3 DNA follows: TGTGCCAGCTCCGCGGGAGCAACCTACGAGCAGTACTTC. Residues: CASSAGATYEQYF.

The rearrangement uses TRBV27 and TRBJ2-7; perhaps TRBD2 as D (5 bases). There are 13 residues in the CDR3. The germline gives CDR1 MNHEY, CDR2 SMNVEV (reference sequence). Trimming pared 2 bases from V and 3 bases from J, leaving 8 bases between. CDR3 coding DNA: TGTGCCAGCAGTTTAGAGGGCGGCTACGAGCAGTACTTC. Its protein is CASSLEGGYEQYF.

This clone was seen only once. The chain links TRBV5-1 to TRBJ1-2; the D is unclear. Looked up from germline, CDR1 is SGHRS and CDR2 is YFSETQ. The CDR3 loop spans 14 amino acids. V was clipped by 4 bases and J by 3 bases, with 13 bases between them. CDR3 region: CASSPDPDYYGYTF. CDR3 DNA sequence: TGCGCCAGCAGCCCGGACCCAGACTACTATGGCTACACCTTC.

This rearrangement joins TRBV5-6 to TRBJ2-3; D is ambiguous. Trimming stripped 3 bases from V and 3 bases from J, with 8 bases between. This CDR3 region has 13 residues. CDR1 and CDR2 (germline): SGHDT, YYEEEE. The chain's CDR3 is CASSSGLTDTQYF. CDR3 sequence (DNA): TGTGCCAGCAGCTCGGGTCTTACAGATACGCAGTATTTT. The full variable domain, in which reference TRBV5-6 and TRBJ2-3 provide the parts outside the CDR3, is DAGVTQSPTHLIKTRGQQVTLRCSPKSGHDTVSWYQQALGQGPQFIFQYYEEEERQRGNFPDRFSGHQFPNYSSELNVNALLLGDSALYLCASSSGLTDTQYFGPGTRLTVL.